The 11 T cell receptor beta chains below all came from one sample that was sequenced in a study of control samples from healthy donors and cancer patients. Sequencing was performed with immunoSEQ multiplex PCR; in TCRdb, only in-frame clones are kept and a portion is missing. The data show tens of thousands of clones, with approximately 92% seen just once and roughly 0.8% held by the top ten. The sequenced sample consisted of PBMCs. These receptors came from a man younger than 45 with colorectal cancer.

The CDR3 DNA is TGTGCCAGTAGCCGTAAAGGGGCCTATGGCTACACCTTC. The encoded protein is CASSRKGAYGYTF. The chain recombines TRBV19 with TRBJ1-2; a possible D gene is TRBD1 (5 bases). The CDR3 loop spans 13 amino acids. The V and J ends lost 6 bases and 4 bases respectively, with 12 bases between them. The germline V gene has CDR1 LNHDA and CDR2 SQIVND (reference sequence).

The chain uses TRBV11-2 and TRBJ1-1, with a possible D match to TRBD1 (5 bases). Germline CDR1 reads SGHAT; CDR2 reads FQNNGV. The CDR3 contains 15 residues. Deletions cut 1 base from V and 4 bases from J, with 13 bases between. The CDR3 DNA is TGTGCCAGCAGCTTAGGGGTGGGGGTGGGCACTGAAGCTTTCTTT. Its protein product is CASSLGVGVGTEAFF.

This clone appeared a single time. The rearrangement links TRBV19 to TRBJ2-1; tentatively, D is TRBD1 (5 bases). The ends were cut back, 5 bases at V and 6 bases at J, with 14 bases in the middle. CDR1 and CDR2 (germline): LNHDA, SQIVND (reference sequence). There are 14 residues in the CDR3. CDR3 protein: CASSRSRAINEQFF. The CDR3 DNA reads TGTGCCAGTAGTCGGTCCAGGGCTATCAATGAGCAGTTCTTC.

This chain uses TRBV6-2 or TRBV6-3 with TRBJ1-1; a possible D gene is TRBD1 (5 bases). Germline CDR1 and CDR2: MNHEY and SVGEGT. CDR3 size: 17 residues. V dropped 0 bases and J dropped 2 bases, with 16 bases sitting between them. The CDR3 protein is CASSYSGVRLYNTEAFF. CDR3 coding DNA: TGTGCCAGCAGTTACTCAGGGGTCAGACTTTATAACACTGAAGCTTTCTTT.

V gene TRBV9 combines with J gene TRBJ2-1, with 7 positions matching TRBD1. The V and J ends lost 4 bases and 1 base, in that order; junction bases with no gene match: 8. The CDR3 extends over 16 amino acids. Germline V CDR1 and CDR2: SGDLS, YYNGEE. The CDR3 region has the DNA TGTGCCAGCAGCCCTTGGACAGGCTCATCCTACAATGAGCAGTTCTTC. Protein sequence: CASSPWTGSSYNEQFF.

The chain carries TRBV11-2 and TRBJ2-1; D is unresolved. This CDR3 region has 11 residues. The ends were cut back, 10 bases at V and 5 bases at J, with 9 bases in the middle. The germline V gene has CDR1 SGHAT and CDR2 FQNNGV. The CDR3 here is CATGRNNEQFF. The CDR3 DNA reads TGTGCCACTGGCCGCAACAATGAGCAGTTCTTC.

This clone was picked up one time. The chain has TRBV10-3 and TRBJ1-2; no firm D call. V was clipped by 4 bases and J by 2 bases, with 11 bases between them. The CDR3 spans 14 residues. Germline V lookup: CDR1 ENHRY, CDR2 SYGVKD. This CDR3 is CAISANDGNYGYTF. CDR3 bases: TGTGCCATCAGTGCCAACGACGGAAACTATGGCTACACCTTC.

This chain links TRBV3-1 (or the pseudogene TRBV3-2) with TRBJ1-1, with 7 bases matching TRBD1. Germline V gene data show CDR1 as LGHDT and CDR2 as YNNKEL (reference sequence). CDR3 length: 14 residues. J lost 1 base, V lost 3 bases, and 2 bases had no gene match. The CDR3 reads CASSQGQQNTEAFF. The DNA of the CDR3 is TGTGCCAGCAGCCAGGGACAGCAGAACACTGAAGCTTTCTTT.

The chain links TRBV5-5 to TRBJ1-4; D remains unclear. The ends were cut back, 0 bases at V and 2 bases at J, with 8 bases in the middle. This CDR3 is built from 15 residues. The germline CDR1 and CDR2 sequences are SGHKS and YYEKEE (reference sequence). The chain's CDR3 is CASSLDAGTNEKLFF. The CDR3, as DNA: TGTGCCAGCAGCTTGGACGCGGGGACTAATGAAAAACTGTTTTTT.

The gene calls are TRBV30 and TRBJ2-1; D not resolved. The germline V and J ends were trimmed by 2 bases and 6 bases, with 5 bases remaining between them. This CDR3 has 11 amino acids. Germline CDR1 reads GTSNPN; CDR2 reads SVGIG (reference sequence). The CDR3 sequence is CAWSLGNEQFF. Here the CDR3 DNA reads TGTGCCTGGAGTCTGGGCAATGAGCAGTTCTTC.

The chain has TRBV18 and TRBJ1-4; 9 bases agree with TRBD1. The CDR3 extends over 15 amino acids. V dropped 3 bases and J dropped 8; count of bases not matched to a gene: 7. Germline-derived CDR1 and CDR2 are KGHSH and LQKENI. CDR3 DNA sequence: TGTGCCAGCTCACCTTACAGGGGGCTGCGGGAAAAACTGTTTTTT. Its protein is CASSPYRGLREKLFF.